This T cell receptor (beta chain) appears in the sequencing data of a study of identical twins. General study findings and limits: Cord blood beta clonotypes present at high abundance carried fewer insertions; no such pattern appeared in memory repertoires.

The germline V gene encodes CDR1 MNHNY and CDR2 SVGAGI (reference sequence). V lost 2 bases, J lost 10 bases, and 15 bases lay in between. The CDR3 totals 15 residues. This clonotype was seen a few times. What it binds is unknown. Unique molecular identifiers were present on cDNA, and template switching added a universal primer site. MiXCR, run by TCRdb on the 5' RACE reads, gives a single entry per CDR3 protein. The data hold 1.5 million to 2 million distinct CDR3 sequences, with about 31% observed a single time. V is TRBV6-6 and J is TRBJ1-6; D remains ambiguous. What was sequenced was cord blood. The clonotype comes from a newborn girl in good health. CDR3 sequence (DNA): TGTGCCAGCAGTTACGAGGCCCCAAGGACGTCACCCCTCCACTTT. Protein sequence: CASSYEAPRTSPLHF.